A single sample is the source of the 20 T cell receptor beta chains below, sequenced in a study of blood T cell repertoires in COVID-19. Here immunoSEQ multiplex PCR was the method, and the copy in TCRdb shows in-frame clones only, minus some. The data hold approximately 150,000 clones, with roughly 77% observed a single time. The sample taken for sequencing was peripheral blood. The source of these receptors is a man aged 60 to 69 with acute or convalescent COVID-19.

This sequence joins TRBV5-1 and TRBJ2-5; 7 bases are shared with TRBD2. Trimming at V came to 1 base and at J to 4 bases, leaving 10 bases not matched to a gene. The CDR3 sequence is 16 residues long. CDR1 is SGHRS, CDR2 YFSETQ, per germline. The DNA of the CDR3 is TGCGCCAGCAGCTTGAGGTCTAGCGGCTACGGAGAGACCCAGTACTTC. Translating gives CASSLRSSGYGETQYF.

This clone was observed a few times. The chain uses TRBV11-3 and TRBJ2-1; the D gene is possibly TRBD1 (6 bases). This CDR3 has 17 residues. Trimming took off 4 bases at V and 5 bases at J, with 21 bases between the two ends. The germline V gene has CDR1 SGHNT and CDR2 YENEEA. CDR3 protein: CASSSLRGAGDHNEQFF. CDR3 DNA sequence: TGTGCCAGCAGCTCCCTGAGAGGAGCAGGGGATCACAATGAGCAGTTCTTC.

CDR3 DNA: TGTGCCAGCAGTACCCATCAGGGGGGCAATCAGCCCCAGCATTTT. Residues: CASSTHQGGNQPQHF. The chain joins TRBV28 to TRBJ1-5; 7 bases match TRBD1. V was pared by 5 bases and J by 2 bases, with 6 bases of the junction left unmatched. This CDR3 has 15 residues. Germline CDR1 and CDR2: MDHEN and SYDVKM.

The rearrangement uses TRBV27 and TRBJ1-5, with D possibly TRBD1 on 6 matching bases. Germline V CDR1 and CDR2: MNHEY, SMNVEV (reference sequence). Trimming removed 5 bases from V and 2 bases from J, with 7 bases in between. CDR3 length: 13 residues. The CDR3 protein is CASSRQGNQPQHF. The CDR3 coding sequence is TGTGCCAGCAGTAGACAGGGCAATCAGCCCCAGCATTTT.

This clone came up once. The chain carries TRBV5-1 and TRBJ2-3; TRBD2 matches at 11 bases. The CDR3 is 16 residues long. The trim removed 4 bases at V and 0 bases at J, leaving 4 bases unmatched. Per the germline V gene, CDR1 is SGHRS and CDR2 is YFSETQ. The CDR3 sequence is CASSPGTSGSTDTQYF. The CDR3 DNA follows: TGCGCCAGCAGCCCCGGGACTAGCGGAAGCACAGATACGCAGTATTTT.

The rearrangement uses TRBV5-1 and TRBJ2-7; TRBD1 matches at 8 bases. Germline values: CDR1 SGHRS, CDR2 YFSETQ. CDR3 length: 16 amino acids. V lost 3 bases, J lost 1 base, and 9 bases stayed unmatched. In DNA, the CDR3 is TGCGCCAGCAGCTCTTCCGACAGGGGAGCGTCCTACGAGCAGTACTTC. It yields the protein CASSSSDRGASYEQYF.

This chain joins TRBV4-2 and TRBJ2-5; 12 bases align to TRBD2. The germline CDR1 and CDR2 sequences are LGHNA and YNFKEQ. This CDR3 is 19 amino acids long. After removal of 2 bases from V and 5 bases from J, the junction contained 15 bases not matched to a gene. Written as DNA, the CDR3 is TGTGCCAGCAGCCAATCGCCCGGACTAGCGGGAAGTTGGGGTGAGACCCAGTACTTC. This sequence encodes CASSQSPGLAGSWGETQYF.

The chain links TRBV19 to TRBJ2-2; 9 nucleotides line up with TRBD1. CDR3 length: 15 amino acids. V lost 8 bases and J lost 3; bases outside the gene matches: 7. Germline lookup yields CDR1 LNHDA and CDR2 SQIVND (reference sequence). CDR3 protein: CASSPGTGHTGELFF. CDR3 nucleotides: TGTGCCAGTTCTCCTGGGACAGGGCACACCGGGGAGCTGTTTTTT.

The V and J genes are TRBV28 and TRBJ2-3; D is possibly TRBD2 (5 bases). The ends were cut back, 6 bases at V and 5 bases at J, with 15 bases in the middle. Germline CDR1 MDHEN, CDR2 SYDVKM. This CDR3 has 14 amino acids. Written as DNA, the CDR3 is TGTGCCAGCAGATTTAGGCCCGGGGTAGATACGCAGTATTTT. It encodes CASRFRPGVDTQYF.

Only one count was recorded for this clone. This chain joins TRBV6-5 and TRBJ2-2; TRBD2 matches 7 bases. The CDR3 has 15 amino acids. V shed 3 bases and J 2 bases; nucleotides not matched to a gene: 3. Germline CDR1 reads MNHEY; CDR2 reads SVGAGI. The CDR3 DNA follows: TGTGCCAGCAGTTATGGGGAGGGTAACACCGGGGAGCTGTTTTTT. Its protein product is CASSYGEGNTGELFF.

The chain uses TRBV11-2 and TRBJ2-3; 7 bases agree with TRBD1. Germline CDR1 SGHAT, CDR2 FQNNGV. Trimming at V came to 1 base and at J to 1 base, leaving 5 bases not matched to a gene. The CDR3 sequence is 16 residues long. The CDR3 DNA reads as TGTGCCAGCAGCTTAGGGGGACAGTACCGCACAGATACGCAGTATTTT. Translation: CASSLGGQYRTDTQYF.

The chain joins TRBV7-8 to TRBJ2-7; 9 nucleotides match TRBD2. The V segment lost 2 bases and the J segment 6 bases; nucleotides outside the gene matches: 8. Germline V gives CDR1 SGHVS, CDR2 FQNEAQ. The CDR3 runs 15 residues. As DNA, the CDR3 is TGTGCCAGCAGCTTATCTAGCGGGAACCCCGGCGAGCAGTACTTC. Encoded protein: CASSLSSGNPGEQYF. Complete variable domain (other parts from reference TRBV7-8 and TRBJ2-7): GAGVSQSPRYKVAKRGQDVALRCDPISGHVSLFWYQQALGQGPEFLTYFQNEAQLDKSGLPSDRFFAERPEGSVSTLKIQRTQQEDSAVYLCASSLSSGNPGEQYFGPGTRLTVT.

The rearrangement links TRBV9 to TRBJ2-3; a possible D gene is TRBD2 (6 bases). V dropped 0 bases and J dropped 1 base, with 9 bases sitting between them. CDR1 is SGDLS and CDR2 is YYNGEE in the germline V gene. This CDR3 is built from 15 residues. Here the CDR3 DNA reads TGTGCCAGCAGCGTAGTTCCGGGGGGCACAGATACGCAGTATTTT. Translated, it gives CASSVVPGGTDTQYF.

The genes are TRBV6-5 and TRBJ1-1, with 8 bases that match TRBD1. Germline assignment: CDR1 MNHEY and CDR2 SVGAGI. The CDR3 extends over 16 amino acids. After removal of 0 bases from V and 1 base from J, the junction contained 4 bases not matched to a gene. Here the CDR3 DNA reads TGTGCCAGCAGTTACTCAACGACAGGGGAGAACACTGAAGCTTTCTTT. Translated: CASSYSTTGENTEAFF.

At least ten counts were recorded for this clone. The V gene is TRBV10-3, the J gene TRBJ2-1; 13 bases fit TRBD2. Germline V CDR1 and CDR2: ENHRY, SYGVKD. V was pared by 3 bases and J by 1 base, with 9 bases of the junction left unmatched. CDR3 length: 19 amino acids. CDR3 region: CAISDPTGLAGVSYNEQFF. The CDR3 coding sequence is TGTGCCATCAGTGACCCGACCGGACTAGCGGGAGTGTCCTACAATGAGCAGTTCTTC.

The chain employs TRBV2 and TRBJ2-1; D is perhaps TRBD2 (6 bases). The germline CDR1 and CDR2 sequences are SNHLY and FYNNEI. The CDR3 covers 13 residues. Trimming took off 6 bases at V and 9 bases at J, with 15 bases between the two ends. CDR3 in DNA: TGTGCCAGCAGCGGGGACTCGCTCTTTGAGCAGTTCTTC. Its protein product is CASSGDSLFEQFF.

The chain recombines TRBV28 with TRBJ1-1; D gene ambiguous. The CDR3 is 12 residues long. Per the germline V gene, CDR1 is MDHEN and CDR2 is SYDVKM. V was shortened by 4 bases and J by 5 bases, with 8 bases between the two germline ends. The CDR3 region has the DNA TGTGCCAGCAGTTCGACAATGACTGAAGCTTTCTTT. Protein sequence: CASSSTMTEAFF.

The rearrangement uses TRBV14 and TRBJ2-7; 10 bases align to TRBD1. Germline V gives CDR1 SGHDN, CDR2 FVKESK. The CDR3 covers 15 residues. J was trimmed by 4 bases and V by 1 base; bases with no gene match: 4. CDR3 DNA: TGTGCCAGCAGCCAAGGGACAGGGGGTTGGTACGAGCAGTACTTC. It codes for CASSQGTGGWYEQYF.

CDR3 in amino acids: CASSLGRGSGAFF. The DNA for the CDR3 is TGTGCCAGCAGTTTGGGAAGGGGGTCAGGAGCTTTCTTT. The chain joins TRBV27 to TRBJ1-1; D is perhaps TRBD1 (6 bases). The germline V and J ends were trimmed by 3 bases and 10 bases, with 15 bases remaining between them. Germline V CDR1 and CDR2: MNHEY, SMNVEV (reference sequence). This CDR3 region has 13 residues.

V usage is TRBV18 and J usage is TRBJ2-2, with D perhaps TRBD2 (5 bases). The CDR3 has 16 residues. The V and J ends lost 4 bases and 1 base respectively, with 13 bases between them. CDR1 and CDR2 from the germline V gene are KGHSH and LQKENI. CDR3 amino acids: CASSHSSSKNTGELFF. Here the CDR3 DNA reads TGTGCCAGCTCACACAGCTCTAGCAAGAACACCGGGGAGCTGTTTTTT.